These 5 T cell receptor beta chains came from one sample sequenced in a study of blood T cell repertoires in COVID-19. Clones were sequenced by immunoSEQ multiplex PCR, and TCRdb holds only the in-frame ones, with some missing. The sample holds fewer than 500,000 clones, more than 65% seen once. The specimen sequenced was peripheral blood. The source is a human donor with acute or convalescent COVID-19. The donor label of this sample is uncertain.

This clone has just one count. The chain joins TRBV28 to TRBJ1-1; tentative D call: TRBD1 (5 bases). Germline CDR1 reads MDHEN; CDR2 reads SYDVKM. The CDR3 extends over 16 amino acids. V gave up 6 bases and J gave up 0 bases, with 17 bases separating them. This CDR3 is CASSSRAGRLNTEAFF. DNA of the CDR3: TGTGCCAGCAGCTCGAGAGCGGGACGGCTGAACACTGAAGCTTTCTTT.

V gene TRBV18 combines with J gene TRBJ2-4; TRBD1 matches at 7 bases. Germline CDR1 is KGHSH and CDR2 is LQKENI. CDR3 size: 14 residues. J was trimmed by 5 bases and V by 3 bases; bases with no gene match: 4. The CDR3 is CASSPRTGENIQYF. Here the CDR3 DNA reads TGTGCCAGCTCACCCCGGACAGGCGAAAACATTCAGTACTTC.

The chain is built from TRBV6-6 and TRBJ2-6, with 7 bases that match TRBD1. Germline V gene sequence: CDR1 MNHNY, CDR2 SVGAGI (reference sequence). CDR3 size: 16 residues. V lost 6 bases to trimming and J lost 2 bases; unmatched junction nucleotides: 7. The CDR3 here is CASRPSTGAGANVLTF. The CDR3 DNA sequence: TGTGCCAGCAGGCCATCTACAGGGGCTGGGGCCAACGTCCTGACTTTC.

This chain connects TRBV18 to TRBJ1-1; D not certain. V was clipped by 0 bases and J by 4 bases, with 9 bases between them. CDR3 size: 14 residues. Germline CDR1 is KGHSH and CDR2 is LQKENI. This chain's CDR3 is CASSPPWRVTEAFF. The CDR3 DNA reads TGTGCCAGCTCACCACCATGGCGGGTCACTGAAGCTTTCTTT.

This sequence joins TRBV24-1 and TRBJ2-1, with 11 bases matching TRBD1. In germline, CDR1 is KGHDR, CDR2 SFDVKD. This CDR3 region has 16 residues. V lost 2 bases, J lost 6 bases, and 5 bases stayed unmatched. CDR3 nucleotides: TGTGCCACCAGTGATTCCGGGACAGGGGGTCCCAATGAGCAGTTCTTC. Translating gives CATSDSGTGGPNEQFF.